Below, 24 T cell receptor beta chains from the same sample are listed, as sequenced in a study of blood T cell repertoires in COVID-19. Measured with immunoSEQ multiplex PCR; TCRdb has only the in-frame clones, and not every one. The sample lists some 150,000 clones; more than 70% were seen once. Sequenced sample: PBMCs or T cells enriched from blood (not recorded which). The receptors were sampled from a woman aged 50 to 60 in a cohort exposed to, infected with or recovered from COVID-19 (not recorded which).

This clone appeared a few times. Here the CDR3 reads CASSVAGGEGYTF. DNA for the CDR3: TGTGCCAGCAGCGTAGCGGGGGGTGAGGGCTACACCTTC. The gene calls are TRBV9 and TRBJ1-2, with D perhaps TRBD1 (5 bases). The CDR3 spans 13 residues. Germline V gene data show CDR1 as SGDLS and CDR2 as YYNGEE. Trimming left V 0 bases short and J 8 bases short, with 11 bases between.

The V gene is TRBV2, the J gene TRBJ1-5; 9 bases align to TRBD1. The J segment lost 5 bases and the V segment lost 11 bases, leaving 7 bases of the junction unmatched. The CDR3 has 13 amino acids. Germline CDR1 SNHLY, CDR2 FYNNEI. CDR3 coding DNA: TGTGCCGACCGCCGGGACAGGGATCAGCCCCAGCATTTT. Protein: CADRRDRDQPQHF.

V usage is TRBV7-6 and J usage is TRBJ1-3; D gene uncertain. The CDR3 is 16 residues long. Germline V lookup: CDR1 SGHVS, CDR2 FNYEAQ. The V and J ends lost 0 bases and 0 bases respectively, with 9 bases between them. The CDR3 here is CASSLAISSSGNTIYF. The CDR3 DNA reads TGTGCCAGCAGCTTAGCGATCTCGAGCTCTGGAAACACCATATATTTT.

This chain joins TRBV2 and TRBJ1-2; weak D call: TRBD1 (5 bases). V was trimmed by 4 bases and J by 6 bases, leaving 15 bases between them. The germline CDR1 and CDR2 sequences are SNHLY and FYNNEI. The CDR3 spans 14 residues. The CDR3 loop reads CASSVLQQDNGYTF. CDR3 in DNA: TGTGCCAGCAGTGTCCTACAACAGGATAATGGCTACACCTTC. The full variable domain, rest sourced from reference TRBV2 and TRBJ1-2, is EPEVTQTPSHQVTQMGQEVILRCVPISNHLYFYWYRQILGQKVEFLVSFYNNEISEKSEIFDDQFSVERPDGSNFTLKIRSTKLEDSAMYFCASSVLQQDNGYTFGSGTRLTVV.

V and J are TRBV7-8 and TRBJ1-4; 10 nucleotides line up with TRBD1. Germline-derived CDR1 and CDR2 are SGHVS and FQNEAQ. J lost 2 bases, V lost 4 bases, and 4 bases had no gene match. This CDR3 is built from 16 residues. This CDR3 is CASSSGQGRTNEKLFF. CDR3 DNA: TGTGCCAGCAGCTCGGGACAGGGGCGGACTAATGAAAAACTGTTTTTT.

The chain recombines TRBV20-1 with TRBJ2-3; 12 bases fit TRBD1. CDR3 length: 15 amino acids. In germline, CDR1 is DFQATT, CDR2 SNEGSKA (reference sequence). V shed 3 bases and J 3 bases; nucleotides not matched to a gene: 4. Here the CDR3 DNA reads TGCAGTGCTAGTTGGGGACAGGGGGCGACAGATACGCAGTATTTT. As protein: CSASWGQGATDTQYF.

The chain has TRBV18 and TRBJ2-5, with 9 bases fitting TRBD1. Germline CDR1 and CDR2: KGHSH and LQKENI. CDR3 length: 16 residues. V was pared by 5 bases and J by 5 bases, with 12 bases of the junction left unmatched. CDR3 region: CASSSKQGAVLETQYF. The CDR3 DNA is TGTGCCAGCTCATCTAAACAGGGGGCGGTGTTGGAGACCCAGTACTTC.

This clone was detected only once. This sequence joins TRBV7-3 and TRBJ2-2, with D perhaps matching TRBD1 (5 bases). The CDR3 runs to 13 residues. The V and J ends lost 1 base and 7 bases respectively, with 7 bases between them. CDR1 and CDR2 (germline): SGHTA, FQGTGA. The CDR3 here is CASSLRGNGELFF. CDR3 DNA: TGTGCCAGCAGCTTAAGGGGCAACGGGGAGCTGTTTTTT.

This clone was seen a handful of times. V gene TRBV28 combines with J gene TRBJ1-5, with TRBD1 identical over 7 bases. The CDR3 runs 13 residues. Germline loops: CDR1 MDHEN, CDR2 SYDVKM. The V segment lost 7 bases and the J segment 7 bases; nucleotides outside the gene matches: 7. CDR3 protein: CASTRGGGQPQHF. As DNA, the CDR3 is TGTGCCAGCACACGAGGGGGCGGACAGCCCCAGCATTTT.

V gene TRBV24-1 combines with J gene TRBJ1-1; D is uncertain. This CDR3 has 13 residues. V gave up 8 bases and J gave up 1 base, with 10 bases separating them. Germline values: CDR1 KGHDR, CDR2 SFDVKD. CDR3 nucleotide sequence: TGTGCCACCAAAAACAGACAGAACACTGAAGCTTTCTTT. It translates to CATKNRQNTEAFF.

The J gene is TRBJ2-1, the V gene TRBV5-4; D might be TRBD1 (6 bases). The germline V gene has CDR1 SGHNT and CDR2 YYREEE (reference sequence). This CDR3 has 15 amino acids. Trimming pared 0 bases from V and 5 bases from J, leaving 12 bases between. The CDR3 reads CASSLDGRGNNEQFF. The CDR3 nucleotides are TGTGCCAGCAGCTTGGATGGCAGGGGCAACAATGAGCAGTTCTTC.

The chain has TRBV12-3 or TRBV12-4 and TRBJ1-5; 8 bases match TRBD1. Germline trimming cut 5 bases from V and 7 bases from J; bases unmatched to any gene: 4. There are 13 residues in the CDR3. Here the CDR3 reads CASSQGASQPQHF. The DNA of the CDR3 is TGTGCCAGCAGTCAGGGGGCTTCGCAGCCCCAGCATTTT.

This chain connects TRBV27 to TRBJ1-6; 11 nucleotides line up with TRBD1. Germline assignment: CDR1 MNHEY and CDR2 SMNVEV (reference sequence). V lost 3 bases and J lost 4; bases outside the gene matches: 2. This CDR3 comprises 16 residues. The CDR3 loop reads CASSFGTGGYNSPLHF. The CDR3 bases are TGTGCCAGCAGTTTTGGGACAGGGGGTTATAATTCACCCCTCCACTTT.

The chain employs TRBV7-9 and TRBJ2-2; D is ambiguous. Germline-derived CDR1 and CDR2 are SEHNR and FQNEAQ (reference sequence). The CDR3 sequence is 12 residues long. V was trimmed by 5 bases and J by 5 bases, leaving 6 bases between them. As DNA, the CDR3 is TGTGCCAGCAGCCGCGGAACCGGGGAGCTGTTTTTT. Protein: CASSRGTGELFF.

V and J are TRBV27 and TRBJ2-3; 11 bases line up with TRBD2. Unmatched junction bases numbered 8, after V lost 8 bases and J lost 4 bases. Germline V gene sequence: CDR1 MNHEY, CDR2 SMNVEV (reference sequence). The CDR3 sequence is 15 residues long. CDR3 nucleotides: TGTGCCAGCGGATTCCGTAGCGGGGGGGCAGATACGCAGTATTTT. This gives the protein CASGFRSGGADTQYF.

V is TRBV7-9 and J is TRBJ1-2; 7 bases align to TRBD1. CDR1 and CDR2 (germline): SEHNR, FQNEAQ (reference sequence). The V gene end was trimmed by 2 bases and the J gene end by 2 bases; junction bases not matched to a gene: 5. The CDR3 is made up of 15 amino acids. The CDR3 loop reads CASSLTKGANYGYTF. The DNA of the CDR3 is TGTGCCAGCAGCTTAACCAAGGGGGCCAACTATGGCTACACCTTC.

This chain links TRBV7-9 with TRBJ2-7, with TRBD2 matching over 9 bases. The trim removed 5 bases at V and 2 bases at J, leaving 13 bases unmatched. Looked up from germline, CDR1 is SEHNR and CDR2 is FQNEAQ (reference sequence). The CDR3 spans 17 residues. CDR3: CASSPRGGGTSPYEQYF. CDR3 in DNA: TGTGCCAGCAGCCCTAGGGGCGGGGGGACTAGCCCCTACGAGCAGTACTTC. Using reference TRBV7-9 and TRBJ2-7 for the parts outside the CDR3, the full variable domain is DTGVSQNPRHKITKRGQNVTFRCDPISEHNRLYWYRQTLGQGPEFLTYFQNEAQLEKSRLLSDRFSAERPKGSFSTLEIQRTEQGDSAMYLCASSPRGGGTSPYEQYFGPGTRLTVT.

V is TRBV7-9 and J is TRBJ2-7, with 8 bases fitting TRBD1. Trimming at V came to 2 bases and at J to 4 bases, leaving 7 bases not matched to a gene. The CDR3 spans 15 residues. CDR1 and CDR2 from the germline V gene are SEHNR and FQNEAQ (reference sequence). The CDR3 sequence is CASSLMGTGPYEQYF. CDR3 bases: TGTGCCAGCAGCTTAATGGGGACAGGACCTTACGAGCAGTACTTC.

This rearrangement joins TRBV7-9 to TRBJ1-3; TRBD1 aligns across 7 bases. V lost 5 bases and J lost 3; bases outside the gene matches: 22. The CDR3 has 20 residues. CDR1 is SEHNR and CDR2 is FQNEAQ in the germline V gene (reference sequence). Here the CDR3 reads CASSTDSGTANLYYGNTIYF. The CDR3 DNA follows: TGTGCCAGCAGCACTGACTCCGGGACAGCGAACTTATACTATGGAAACACCATATATTTT.

V usage is TRBV18 and J usage is TRBJ1-6; D gene unclear. This CDR3 has 17 amino acids. With 4 bases removed from V and 0 bases from J, the gap between germline ends came to 13 bases. Germline V CDR1 and CDR2: KGHSH, LQKENI. The CDR3 reads CASSLQTPRSYNSPLHF. For the CDR3, the DNA is TGTGCCAGCTCACTGCAGACACCTCGCTCCTATAATTCACCCCTCCACTTT.

The chain joins TRBV11-3 to TRBJ2-1, with a possible D match to TRBD2 (6 bases). CDR3 size: 13 residues. Germline V gene sequence: CDR1 SGHNT, CDR2 YENEEA. V shed 1 base and J shed 9 bases, with 10 bases lying between them. Here the CDR3 DNA reads TGTGCCAGCAGCTTAGTAGCAGCGGGTGAGCAGTTCTTC. It yields the protein CASSLVAAGEQFF.

The CDR3 bases are TGTGCCAGCAGTCTAGAGAGGGGGTCACCCCTCCACTTT. Its protein is CASSLERGSPLHF. The chain has TRBV12-3 or TRBV12-4 and TRBJ1-6, with a weak D call TRBD1 (6 bases). The CDR3 length is 13 residues. V was trimmed by 5 bases and J by 10 bases, leaving 12 bases between them.

This clone was observed a single time. The V gene is TRBV6-5, the J gene TRBJ1-4; unclear D gene. Germline-derived CDR1 and CDR2 are MNHEY and SVGAGI. The CDR3 has 14 residues. Trimming removed 6 bases at V and 6 bases at J, with 14 bases between. The DNA for the CDR3 is TGTGCCAGCAGCGCTCTCGGGTGGGATGAAAAACTGTTTTTT. Translating it yields CASSALGWDEKLFF.

The CDR3 region has the DNA TGCGCCAGCAGCTTGGCCCTTAGCTCCTACAATGAGCAGTTCTTC. It translates to CASSLALSSYNEQFF. The genes are TRBV5-1 and TRBJ2-1, with unresolved D. Germline V gene sequence: CDR1 SGHRS, CDR2 YFSETQ. Between the trimmed V and J ends, which lost 0 bases and 0 bases, there was a span of 7 bases. CDR3 length: 15 residues.